This TCR beta chain was observed in a study of blood T cell repertoires in COVID-19. Background on the study: Acute and convalescent COVID-19 samples came from the United States, Italy and Spain. Sample material is recorded as cDNA or gDNA derived from T cells, B-cell-depleted T cells, or PBMCs.

Original processing methods: Amplification of reference gene primers was used by the study to estimate nucleated cell counts. Using immunoSEQ multiplex PCR, the repertoire was profiled, and TCRdb retains in-frame clones only, with some absent. V, J and clone size were drawn from that table, and D and trimming were deduced from the DNA. Seen here are about 340,000 clones, around 82% observed once, and the top ten hold roughly 3%. Germline values: CDR1 SGHVS, CDR2 FQNEAQ. The ends were cut back, 2 bases at V and 5 bases at J, with 9 bases in the middle. CDR3 length: 13 amino acids. The TCR sequence derives from a man aged 25-40 years with active or convalescent COVID-19. Source material: peripheral blood. This chain joins TRBV7-8 and TRBJ1-2, with D hard to call. The CDR3 loop is CASSLYLLYGYTF. The CDR3 DNA reads TGTGCCAGCAGCTTATACTTACTTTATGGCTACACCTTC.